This record covers a single T cell receptor (beta chain). As yet, its antigen is unknown. The CDR3 runs to 17 residues. Per the germline V gene, CDR1 is KGHSH and CDR2 is LQKENI. Trimming pared 2 bases from V and 0 bases from J, leaving 16 bases between. The whole isolated RNA underwent reverse transcription, so sequencing captured expressed TCRB transcripts. TCRdb's table, derived via immunoSEQ multiplex PCR, lists solely in-frame clones and lacks some. The table shows around 300,000 clones, with 9.5% to 12% occurring only once. This record belongs to a study of beta chain features in type 1 diabetes. Study outcomes and limitations: Cells that show high TCR expression could be over-represented by cDNA sequencing.

What was sequenced was naive CD4+ T cells from blood. The sequence was collected from a woman aged 25 to 39 in good health. This sequence joins TRBV18 and TRBJ1-1, with D hard to call. This chain's CDR3 is CASSPRIGGAMNTEAFF. The CDR3 nucleotides read TGTGCCAGCTCACCAAGGATTGGAGGAGCTATGAACACTGAAGCTTTCTTT.